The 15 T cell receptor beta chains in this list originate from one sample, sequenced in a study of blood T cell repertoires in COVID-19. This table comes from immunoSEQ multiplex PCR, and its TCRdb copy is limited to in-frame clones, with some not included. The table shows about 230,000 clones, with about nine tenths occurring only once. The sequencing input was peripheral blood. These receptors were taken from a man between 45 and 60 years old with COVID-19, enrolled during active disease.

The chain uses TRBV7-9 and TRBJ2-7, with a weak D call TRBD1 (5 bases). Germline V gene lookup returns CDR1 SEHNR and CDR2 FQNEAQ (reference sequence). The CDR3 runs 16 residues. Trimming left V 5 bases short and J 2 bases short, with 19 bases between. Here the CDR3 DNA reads TGTGCCAGCAGCCCTAGGCAGGGAATAAAGCCCTACGAGCAGTACTTC. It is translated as CASSPRQGIKPYEQYF.

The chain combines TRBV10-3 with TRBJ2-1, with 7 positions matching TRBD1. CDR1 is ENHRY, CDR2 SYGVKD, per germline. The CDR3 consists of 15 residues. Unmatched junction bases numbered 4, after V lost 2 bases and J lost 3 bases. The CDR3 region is CAISEGQEIYNEQFF. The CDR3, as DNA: TGTGCCATCAGTGAGGGACAGGAGATCTACAATGAGCAGTTCTTC.

The DNA for the CDR3 is TGTGCCAGTAGTACCTCCCGGGGGTCGGGGCTTAATGAGCAGTTCTTC. This gives the protein CASSTSRGSGLNEQFF. V and J are TRBV19 and TRBJ2-1; the D gene is possibly TRBD2 (6 bases). Germline-derived CDR1 and CDR2 are LNHDA and SQIVND (reference sequence). This CDR3 has 16 amino acids. The V and J ends lost 4 bases and 7 bases respectively, with 20 bases between them. The variable domain in full, with the rest retrieved from reference TRBV19 and TRBJ2-1, is DGGITQSPKYLFRKEGQNVTLSCEQNLNHDAMYWYRQDPGQGLRLIYYSQIVNDFQKGDIAEGYSVSREKKESFPLTVTSAQKNPTAFYLCASSTSRGSGLNEQFFGPGTRLTVL.

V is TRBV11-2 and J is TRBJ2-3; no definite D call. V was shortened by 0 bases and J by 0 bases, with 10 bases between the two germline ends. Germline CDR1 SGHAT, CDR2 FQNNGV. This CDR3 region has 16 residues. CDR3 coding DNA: TGTGCCAGCAGCTTAGATTTTACTTCTAGCACAGATACGCAGTATTTT. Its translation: CASSLDFTSSTDTQYF.

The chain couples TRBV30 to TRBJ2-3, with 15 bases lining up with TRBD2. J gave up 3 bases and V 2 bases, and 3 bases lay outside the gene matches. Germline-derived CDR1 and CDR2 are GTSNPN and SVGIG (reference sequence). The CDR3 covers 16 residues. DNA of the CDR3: TGTGCCTGGAGTCCGGGACTAGCGGGAGGTACAGATACGCAGTATTTT. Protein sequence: CAWSPGLAGGTDTQYF.

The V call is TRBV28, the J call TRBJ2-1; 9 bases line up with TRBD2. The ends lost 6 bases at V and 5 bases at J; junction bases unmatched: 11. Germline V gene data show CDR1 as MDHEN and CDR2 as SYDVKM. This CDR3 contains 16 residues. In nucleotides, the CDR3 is TGTGCCAGCAGAGCCTCGGGCGGGGGGGTGAACAATGAGCAGTTCTTC. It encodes CASRASGGGVNNEQFF.

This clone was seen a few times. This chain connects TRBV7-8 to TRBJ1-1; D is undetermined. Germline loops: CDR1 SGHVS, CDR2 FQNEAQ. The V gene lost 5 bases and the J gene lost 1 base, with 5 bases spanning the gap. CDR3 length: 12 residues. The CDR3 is CASSHKNTEAFF. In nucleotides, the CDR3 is TGTGCCAGCAGCCACAAGAACACTGAAGCTTTCTTT.

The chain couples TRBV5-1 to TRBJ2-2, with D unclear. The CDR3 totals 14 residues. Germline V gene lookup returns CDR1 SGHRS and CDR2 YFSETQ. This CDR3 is CVSRRQLNTGELFF. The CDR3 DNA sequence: TGCGTTTCAAGGCGGCAGTTGAACACCGGGGAGCTGTTTTTT.

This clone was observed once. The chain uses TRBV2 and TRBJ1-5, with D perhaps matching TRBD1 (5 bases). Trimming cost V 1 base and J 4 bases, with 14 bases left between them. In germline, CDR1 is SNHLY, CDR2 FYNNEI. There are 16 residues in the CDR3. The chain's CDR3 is CASSEGGRRANQPQHF. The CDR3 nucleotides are TGTGCCAGCAGTGAAGGGGGGAGGAGGGCGAATCAGCCCCAGCATTTT. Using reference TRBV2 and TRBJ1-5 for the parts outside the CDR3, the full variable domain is EPEVTQTPSHQVTQMGQEVILRCVPISNHLYFYWYRQILGQKVEFLVSFYNNEISEKSEIFDDQFSVERPDGSNFTLKIRSTKLEDSAMYFCASSEGGRRANQPQHFGDGTRLSIL.

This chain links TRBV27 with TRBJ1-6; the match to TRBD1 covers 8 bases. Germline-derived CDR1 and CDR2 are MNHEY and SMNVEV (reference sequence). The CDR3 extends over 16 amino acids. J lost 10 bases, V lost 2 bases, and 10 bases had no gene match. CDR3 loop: CASSLSWAGGRSPLHF. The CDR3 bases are TGTGCCAGCAGTTTAAGTTGGGCAGGGGGCAGGTCACCCCTCCACTTT.

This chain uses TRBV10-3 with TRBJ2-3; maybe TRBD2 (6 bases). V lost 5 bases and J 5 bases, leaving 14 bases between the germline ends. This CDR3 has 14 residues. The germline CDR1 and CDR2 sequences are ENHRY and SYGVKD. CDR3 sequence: CAISRLEREDTQYF. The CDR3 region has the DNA TGTGCCATCAGTAGACTAGAGAGGGAAGATACGCAGTATTTT.

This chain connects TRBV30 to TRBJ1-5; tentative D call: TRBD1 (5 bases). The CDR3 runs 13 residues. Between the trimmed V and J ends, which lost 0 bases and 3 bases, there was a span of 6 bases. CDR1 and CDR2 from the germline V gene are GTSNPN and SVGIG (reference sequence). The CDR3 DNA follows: TGTGCCTGGAGTGTCAGGGACAATCAGCCCCAGCATTTT. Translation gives CAWSVRDNQPQHF.

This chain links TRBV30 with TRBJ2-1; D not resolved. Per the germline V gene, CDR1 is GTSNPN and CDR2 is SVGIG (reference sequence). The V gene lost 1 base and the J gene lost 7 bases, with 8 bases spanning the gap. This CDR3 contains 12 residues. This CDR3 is CAWSDSWNEQFF. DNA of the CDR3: TGTGCCTGGAGTGATAGCTGGAATGAGCAGTTCTTC.

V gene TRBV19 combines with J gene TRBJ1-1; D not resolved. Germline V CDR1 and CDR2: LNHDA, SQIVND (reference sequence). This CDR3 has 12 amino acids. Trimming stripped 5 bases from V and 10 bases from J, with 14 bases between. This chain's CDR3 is CASSLRAERAFF. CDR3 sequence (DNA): TGTGCCAGTAGTTTACGAGCTGAGCGAGCTTTCTTT.

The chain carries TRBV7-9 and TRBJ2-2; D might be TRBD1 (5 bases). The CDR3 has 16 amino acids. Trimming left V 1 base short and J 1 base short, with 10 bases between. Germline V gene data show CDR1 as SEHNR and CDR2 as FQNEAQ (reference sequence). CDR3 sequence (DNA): TGTGCCAGCAGCTTAGTCTCAGGGAAGAACACCGGGGAGCTGTTTTTT. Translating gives CASSLVSGKNTGELFF.